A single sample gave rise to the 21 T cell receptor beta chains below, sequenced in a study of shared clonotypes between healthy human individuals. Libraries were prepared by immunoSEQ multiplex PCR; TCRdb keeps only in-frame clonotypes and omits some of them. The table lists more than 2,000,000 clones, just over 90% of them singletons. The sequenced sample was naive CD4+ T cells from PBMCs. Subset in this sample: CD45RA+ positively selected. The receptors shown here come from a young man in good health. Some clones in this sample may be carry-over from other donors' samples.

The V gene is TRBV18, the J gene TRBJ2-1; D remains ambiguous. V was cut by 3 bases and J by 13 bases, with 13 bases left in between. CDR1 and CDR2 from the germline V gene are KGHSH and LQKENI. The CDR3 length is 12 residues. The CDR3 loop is CASSPDQNLQFF. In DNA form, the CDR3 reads TGTGCCAGCTCACCTGATCAGAACTTACAGTTCTTC.

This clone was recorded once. The CDR3 here is CASSPSSGSFYNEQFF. The DNA for the CDR3 is TGCGCCAGCAGCCCATCTAGCGGGAGTTTCTACAATGAGCAGTTCTTC. V is TRBV5-1 and J is TRBJ2-1, with TRBD2 identical over 10 bases. The CDR3 covers 16 residues. Losses at the gene ends were 4 bases for V and 3 bases for J; bases not matched to a gene: 7. CDR1 is SGHRS and CDR2 is YFSETQ in the germline V gene.

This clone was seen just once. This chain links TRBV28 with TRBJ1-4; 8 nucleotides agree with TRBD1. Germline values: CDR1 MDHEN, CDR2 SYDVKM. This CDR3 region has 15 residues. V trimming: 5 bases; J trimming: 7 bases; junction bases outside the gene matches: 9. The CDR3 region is CASSKQGARGEKLFF. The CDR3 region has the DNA TGTGCCAGCAGTAAGCAGGGGGCGCGCGGTGAAAAACTGTTTTTT. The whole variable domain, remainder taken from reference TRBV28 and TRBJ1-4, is DVKVTQSSRYLVKRTGEKVFLECVQDMDHENMFWYRQDPGLGLRLIYFSYDVKMKEKGDIPEGYSVSREKKERFSLILESASTNQTSMYLCASSKQGARGEKLFFGSGTQLSVL.

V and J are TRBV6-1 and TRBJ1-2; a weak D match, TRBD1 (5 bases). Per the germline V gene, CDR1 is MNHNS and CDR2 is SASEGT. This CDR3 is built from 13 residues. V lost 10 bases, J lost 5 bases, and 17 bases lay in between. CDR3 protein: CATQFRDVYGYTF. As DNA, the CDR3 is TGTGCCACCCAATTTCGGGACGTTTATGGCTACACCTTC.

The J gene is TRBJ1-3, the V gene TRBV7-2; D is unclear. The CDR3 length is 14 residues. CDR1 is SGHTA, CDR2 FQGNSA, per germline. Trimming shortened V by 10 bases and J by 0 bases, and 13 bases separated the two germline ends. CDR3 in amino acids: CATAPDLSGNTIYF. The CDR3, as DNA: TGTGCCACCGCTCCAGATCTCTCTGGAAACACCATATATTTT.

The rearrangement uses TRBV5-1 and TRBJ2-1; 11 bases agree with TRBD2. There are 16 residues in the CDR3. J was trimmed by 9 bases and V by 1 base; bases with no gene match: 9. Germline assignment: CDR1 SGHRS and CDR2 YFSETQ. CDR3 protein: CASSLTSGSGIGEQFF. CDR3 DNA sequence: TGCGCCAGCAGCTTGACTAGCGGGAGTGGGATAGGTGAGCAGTTCTTC.

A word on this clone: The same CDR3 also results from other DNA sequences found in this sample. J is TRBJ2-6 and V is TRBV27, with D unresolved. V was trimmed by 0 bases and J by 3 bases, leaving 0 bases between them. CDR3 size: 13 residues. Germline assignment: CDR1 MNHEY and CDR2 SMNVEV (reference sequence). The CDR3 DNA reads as TGTGCCAGCAGTTTATCTGGGGCCAACGTCCTGACTTTC. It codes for CASSLSGANVLTF.

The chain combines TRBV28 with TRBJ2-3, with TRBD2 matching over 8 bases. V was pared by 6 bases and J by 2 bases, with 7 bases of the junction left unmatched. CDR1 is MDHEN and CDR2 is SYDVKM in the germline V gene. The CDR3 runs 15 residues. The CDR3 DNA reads TGTGCCAGCAGGCTAGCGGGTCCAATCACAGATACGCAGTATTTT. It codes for CASRLAGPITDTQYF.

The CDR3 region has the DNA TGTGCCAGCAGGGACAGGGGGACGTGGGCTGAAGCTTTCTTT. Protein sequence: CASRDRGTWAEAFF. V gene TRBV28 combines with J gene TRBJ1-1; 10 nucleotides align to TRBD1. The CDR3 runs to 14 residues. Germline loops: CDR1 MDHEN, CDR2 SYDVKM. After removal of 6 bases from V and 6 bases from J, the junction contained 7 bases not matched to a gene.

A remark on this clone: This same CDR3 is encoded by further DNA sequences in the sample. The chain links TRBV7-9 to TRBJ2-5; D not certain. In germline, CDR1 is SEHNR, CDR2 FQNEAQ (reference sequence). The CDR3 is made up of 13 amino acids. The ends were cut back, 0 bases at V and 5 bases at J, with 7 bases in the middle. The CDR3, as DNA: TGTGCCAGCAGCTTAGCGGGTGGGGAGACCCAGTACTTC. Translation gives CASSLAGGETQYF.

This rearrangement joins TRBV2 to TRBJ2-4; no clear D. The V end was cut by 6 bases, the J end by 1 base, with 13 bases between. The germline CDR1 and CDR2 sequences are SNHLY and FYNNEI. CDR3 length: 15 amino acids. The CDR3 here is CASSLLGQAKNIQYF. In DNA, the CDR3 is TGTGCCAGCAGCCTACTTGGGCAGGCCAAAAACATTCAGTACTTC.

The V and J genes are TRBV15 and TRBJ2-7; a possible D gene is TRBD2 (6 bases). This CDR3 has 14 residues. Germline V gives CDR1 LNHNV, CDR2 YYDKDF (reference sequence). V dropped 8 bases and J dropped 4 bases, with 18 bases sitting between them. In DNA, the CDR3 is TGTGCCACCGCATCTAGCGCTGGGGATTACGAGCAGTACTTC. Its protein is CATASSAGDYEQYF.

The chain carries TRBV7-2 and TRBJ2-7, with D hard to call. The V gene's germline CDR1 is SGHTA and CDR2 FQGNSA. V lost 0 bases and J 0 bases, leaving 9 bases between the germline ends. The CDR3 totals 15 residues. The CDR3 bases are TGTGCCAGCAGCTTAGCCTCGGTTCCCTCCTACGAGCAGTACTTC. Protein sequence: CASSLASVPSYEQYF. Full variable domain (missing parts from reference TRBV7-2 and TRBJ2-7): GAGVSQSPSNKVTEKGKDVELRCDPISGHTALYWYRQSLGQGLEFLIYFQGNSAPDKSGLPSDRFSAERTGGSVSTLTIQRTQQEDSAVYLCASSLASVPSYEQYFGPGTRLTVT.

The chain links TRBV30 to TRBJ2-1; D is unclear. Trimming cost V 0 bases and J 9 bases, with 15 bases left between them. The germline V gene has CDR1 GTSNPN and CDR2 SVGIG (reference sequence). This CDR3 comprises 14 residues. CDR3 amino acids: CAWSVRLLHGEQFF. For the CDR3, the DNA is TGTGCCTGGAGTGTACGACTTCTGCATGGTGAGCAGTTCTTC.

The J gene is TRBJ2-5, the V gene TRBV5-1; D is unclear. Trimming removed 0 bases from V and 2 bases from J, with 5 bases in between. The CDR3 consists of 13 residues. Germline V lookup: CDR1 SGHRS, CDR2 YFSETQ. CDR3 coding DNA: TGCGCCAGCAGCTTGGCCCAGCAAGAGACCCAGTACTTC. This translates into CASSLAQQETQYF. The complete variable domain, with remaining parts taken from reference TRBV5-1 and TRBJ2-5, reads KAGVTQTPRYLIKTRGQQVTLSCSPISGHRSVSWYQQTPGQGLQFLFEYFSETQRNKGNFPGRFSGRQFSNSRSEMNVSTLELGDSALYLCASSLAQQETQYFGPGTRLLVL.

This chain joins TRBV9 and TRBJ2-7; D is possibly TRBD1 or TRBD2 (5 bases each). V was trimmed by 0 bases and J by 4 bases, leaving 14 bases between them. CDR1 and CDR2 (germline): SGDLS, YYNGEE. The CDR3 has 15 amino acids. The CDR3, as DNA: TGTGCCAGCAGCGTAGCTACGAGATGGGGGTACGAGCAGTACTTC. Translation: CASSVATRWGYEQYF.

Here the CDR3 reads CASSLLAGREDTQYF. Written as DNA, the CDR3 is TGTGCCAGCAGCTTGCTGGCAGGGAGGGAGGATACGCAGTATTTT. The V call is TRBV7-9, the J call TRBJ2-3, with 7 bases lining up with TRBD2. The germline V gene has CDR1 SEHNR and CDR2 FQNEAQ (reference sequence). V lost 3 bases, J lost 6 bases, and 9 bases stayed unmatched. The CDR3 is 15 amino acids. The full variable domain, rest sourced from reference TRBV7-9 and TRBJ2-3, is DTGVSQNPRHKITKRGQNVTFRCDPISEHNRLYWYRQTLGQGPEFLTYFQNEAQLEKSRLLSDRFSAERPKGSFSTLEIQRTEQGDSAMYLCASSLLAGREDTQYFGPGTRLTVL.

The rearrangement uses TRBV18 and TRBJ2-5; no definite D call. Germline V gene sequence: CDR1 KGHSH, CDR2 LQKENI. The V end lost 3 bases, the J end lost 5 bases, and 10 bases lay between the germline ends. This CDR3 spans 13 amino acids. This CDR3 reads CASSPPFRETQYF. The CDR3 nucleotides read TGTGCCAGCTCACCCCCCTTCAGGGAGACCCAGTACTTC.

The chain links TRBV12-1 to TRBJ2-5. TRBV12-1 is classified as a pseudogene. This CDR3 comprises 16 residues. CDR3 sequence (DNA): TGTGCCAGCAGCTCTGGATTTGCCCTAATGAAAGAGACCCAGTACTTC. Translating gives CASSSGFALMKETQYF.

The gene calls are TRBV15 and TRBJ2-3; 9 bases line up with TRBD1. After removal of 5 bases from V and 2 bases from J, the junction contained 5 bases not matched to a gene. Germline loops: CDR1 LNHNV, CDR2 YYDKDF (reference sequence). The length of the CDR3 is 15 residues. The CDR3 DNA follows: TGTGCCACCAGCCTCCGGGACAGGGCCACAGATACGCAGTATTTT. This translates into CATSLRDRATDTQYF. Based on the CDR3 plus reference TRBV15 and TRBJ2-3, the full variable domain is DAMVIQNPRYQVTQFGKPVTLSCSQTLNHNVMYWYQQKSSQAPKLLFHYYDKDFNNEADTPDNFQSRRPNTSFCFLDIRSPGLGDTAMYLCATSLRDRATDTQYFGPGTRLTVL.

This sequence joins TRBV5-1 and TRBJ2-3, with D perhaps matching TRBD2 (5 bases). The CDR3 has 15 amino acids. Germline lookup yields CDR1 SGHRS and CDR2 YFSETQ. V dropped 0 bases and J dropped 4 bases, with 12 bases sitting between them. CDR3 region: CASSLEIASADTQYF. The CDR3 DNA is TGCGCCAGCAGCTTGGAAATAGCGTCGGCAGATACGCAGTATTTT.